The 4 T cell receptor beta chains reported below all come from one sample, sequenced in a study of OX40 agonist ivuxolimab in advanced cancers. Libraries were prepared by immunoSEQ multiplex PCR; TCRdb keeps only in-frame clonotypes and omits some of them. The sample includes around 35,000 clones, about 81% of them seen just once. Specimen: CD4+ or CD8+ T cells sorted from blood, collected in a trial of the OX40 agonist ivuxolimab. These receptors all stem from an adult with an advanced solid tumor such as melanoma, head and neck, liver or kidney cancer.

The V gene is TRBV6-1, the J gene TRBJ1-5; possible D gene TRBD1, 5 bases. V was trimmed by 7 bases and J by 2 bases, leaving 12 bases between them. This CDR3 contains 14 residues. Germline CDR1 MNHNS, CDR2 SASEGT. The CDR3 DNA reads TGTGCCAGCACCCGGGACGGTCGCAATCAGCCCCAGCATTTT. Protein sequence: CASTRDGRNQPQHF.

V gene TRBV15 combines with J gene TRBJ2-7; D perhaps matches TRBD2 (5 bases). The V end was cut by 0 bases, the J end by 6 bases, with 12 bases between. The germline gives CDR1 LNHNV, CDR2 YYDKDF (reference sequence). CDR3 size: 14 residues. In DNA form, the CDR3 reads TGTGCCACCAGCAGAGATATTGGGAGATCCGAGCAGTACTTC. Residues: CATSRDIGRSEQYF.

This chain uses TRBV6-1 with TRBJ2-7, with 11 bases aligning to TRBD2. The CDR3 contains 15 residues. After removal of 6 bases from V and 3 bases from J, the junction contained 7 bases not matched to a gene. Germline CDR1 is MNHNS and CDR2 is SASEGT. CDR3 DNA sequence: TGTGCCAGCAGACCCACTAGCGGGGGTCACTACGAGCAGTACTTC. Its translation is CASRPTSGGHYEQYF.

Regarding this clone: The identical CDR3 is also encoded by other nucleotide sequences in the sample. The chain uses TRBV28 and TRBJ1-2, with D unclear. There are 13 residues in the CDR3. V lost 6 bases and J 9 bases, leaving 17 bases between the germline ends. The V gene's germline CDR1 is MDHEN and CDR2 SYDVKM. The CDR3 nucleotides are TGTGCCAGCAGCCAGAGTCAAGTGGGTCGCTACACCTTC. This encodes CASSQSQVGRYTF.